A selection of T cell receptor beta chains follows, all from one sample in a study of technical replicates of blood from a few donors. Clones were sequenced by immunoSEQ multiplex PCR, and TCRdb holds only the in-frame ones, with some missing. In the table there are about 85,000 clones, about 95% of which are singletons. The sample taken for sequencing was T cells isolated from PBMCs. These receptors all stem from a human donor in good health. CDR3s include the opening cysteine and the closing phenylalanine or tryptophan. The D gene is left open where the match is weak. The size entry is marked missing in some rows and otherwise reads once, few, many or a size class.

CDR3 protein: CASSLRTSGGNEQFF; CDR3 DNA: TGCGCCAGCAGCTTGAGGACTAGCGGGGGCAATGAGCAGTTCTTC; D gene: TRBD2; J gene: TRBJ2-1; V gene: TRBV5-1; clone size: -
CDR3 protein: CASSGQSQDQPQHF; CDR3 DNA: TGTGCCAGCAGTGGACAGTCCCAAGATCAGCCCCAGCATTTT; D gene: -; J gene: TRBJ1-5; V gene: TRBV2; clone size: -
CDR3 protein: CSVERGQGAGQYF; CDR3 DNA: TGCAGCGTTGAACGGGGACAGGGGGCGGGTCAGTACTTC; D gene: TRBD1; J gene: TRBJ2-7; V gene: TRBV29-1; clone size: once
CDR3 protein: CASSRKTGTWDTGELFF; CDR3 DNA: TGTGCCAGTAGTAGAAAGACCGGGACATGGGACACCGGGGAGCTGTTTTTT; D gene: -; J gene: TRBJ2-2; V gene: TRBV19; clone size: -
CDR3 protein: CASSVTGQGNSPLHF; CDR3 DNA: TGTGCCAGCAGTGTAACCGGACAGGGCAATTCACCCCTCCACTTT; D gene: TRBD1; J gene: TRBJ1-6; V gene: TRBV6-1; clone size: -
CDR3 protein: CASSTSGGQETQYF; CDR3 DNA: TGTGCCAGCAGCACAAGCGGGGGGCAAGAGACCCAGTACTTC; D gene: TRBD2; J gene: TRBJ2-5; V gene: TRBV7-9; clone size: -
CDR3 protein: CASSVPGASGYTF; CDR3 DNA: TGTGCCAGCAGTGTGCCAGGGGCAAGCGGCTACACCTTC; D gene: -; J gene: TRBJ1-2; V gene: TRBV6-1; clone size: -
CDR3 protein: CASSFGRRGDTQYF; CDR3 DNA: TGCGCCAGCAGCTTCGGACGGCGGGGGGATACGCAGTATTTT; D gene: TRBD2; J gene: TRBJ2-3; V gene: TRBV5-1; clone size: -
CDR3 protein: CASSIQGTPYGYTF; CDR3 DNA: TGTGCCAGCAGTATACAGGGTACCCCCTATGGCTACACCTTC; D gene: -; J gene: TRBJ1-2; V gene: TRBV6-6; clone size: -
CDR3 protein: CASSLRLSTDTQYF; CDR3 DNA: TGTGCCAGCAGCTTACGACTGAGCACAGATACGCAGTATTTT; D gene: -; J gene: TRBJ2-3; V gene: TRBV11-2; clone size: -
CDR3 protein: CASSESGRETQYF; CDR3 DNA: TGTGCCAGCAGTGAATCAGGGCGAGAGACCCAGTACTTC; D gene: -; J gene: TRBJ2-5; V gene: TRBV25-1; clone size: -
CDR3 protein: CASSYGDSQETQYF; CDR3 DNA: TGTGCCAGCAGCTACGGCGACAGTCAAGAGACCCAGTACTTC; D gene: -; J gene: TRBJ2-5; V gene: TRBV7-2; clone size: -
CDR3 protein: CASGSAGGLSWNQPQHF; CDR3 DNA: TGTGCTAGTGGTTCGGCAGGGGGCCTGTCATGGAATCAGCCCCAGCATTTT; D gene: TRBD1; J gene: TRBJ1-5; V gene: TRBV12-5; clone size: -
CDR3 protein: CASSLAKGGTEAFF; CDR3 DNA: TGCGCCAGCAGCTTGGCCAAAGGGGGCACTGAAGCTTTCTTT; D gene: -; J gene: TRBJ1-1; V gene: TRBV5-1; clone size: -
CDR3 protein: CASSLRLAGVETQYF; CDR3 DNA: TGTGCCAGCAGCCTAAGGCTAGCGGGGGTAGAGACCCAGTACTTC; D gene: TRBD2; J gene: TRBJ2-5; V gene: TRBV5-6; clone size: -
CDR3 protein: CASSRTSGGHPTDTQYF; CDR3 DNA: TGTGCCAGCAGTCGGACTAGCGGGGGGCACCCCACAGATACGCAGTATTTT; D gene: TRBD2; J gene: TRBJ2-3; V gene: TRBV25-1; clone size: -
CDR3 protein: CASSLDSLTSFSNEQFF; CDR3 DNA: TGTGCCAGCAGCTTAGATTCCCTGACTAGTTTCTCCAATGAGCAGTTCTTC; D gene: -; J gene: TRBJ2-1; V gene: TRBV11-3; clone size: -
CDR3 protein: CASSSGQPATNEKLFF; CDR3 DNA: TGCGCCAGCAGCTCGGGACAGCCTGCAACTAATGAAAAACTGTTTTTT; D gene: TRBD1; J gene: TRBJ1-4; V gene: TRBV5-1; clone size: -
CDR3 protein: CASSFGGADEQYF; CDR3 DNA: TGTGCCAGCAGCTTTGGGGGGGCTGACGAGCAGTACTTC; D gene: -; J gene: TRBJ2-7; V gene: TRBV7-2; clone size: once
CDR3 protein: CASSLPSRNQPQHF; CDR3 DNA: TGCGCCAGCAGCCTACCCTCTCGCAATCAGCCCCAGCATTTT; D gene: -; J gene: TRBJ1-5; V gene: TRBV5-1; clone size: -
CDR3 protein: CASSDQGSTYEQYF; CDR3 DNA: TGTGCCAGCAGTGATCAGGGCTCAACCTACGAGCAGTACTTC; D gene: -; J gene: TRBJ2-7; V gene: TRBV2; clone size: -
CDR3 protein: CSASSETQYF; CDR3 DNA: TGCAGTGCTAGCTCGGAGACCCAGTACTTC; D gene: -; J gene: TRBJ2-5; V gene: TRBV20-1; clone size: -
CDR3 protein: CASSLNSGKSYEQYF; CDR3 DNA: TGTGCCAGCAGCTTAAATAGCGGGAAGTCCTACGAGCAGTACTTC; D gene: TRBD2; J gene: TRBJ2-7; V gene: TRBV7-6; clone size: -
CDR3 protein: CASSFGHRGPAYEQYF; CDR3 DNA: TGTGCCAGCAGCTTCGGCCACAGGGGCCCCGCGTACGAGCAGTACTTC; D gene: TRBD1; J gene: TRBJ2-7; V gene: TRBV5-4; clone size: once
CDR3 protein: CASSFYRGNEQFF; CDR3 DNA: TGCGCCAGCAGCTTCTACCGAGGCAATGAGCAGTTCTTC; D gene: -; J gene: TRBJ2-1; V gene: TRBV5-1; clone size: -
CDR3 protein: CASSPTGFEAFF; CDR3 DNA: TGTGCCAGCAGTCCGACAGGGTTTGAAGCTTTCTTT; D gene: TRBD1; J gene: TRBJ1-1; V gene: TRBV2; clone size: -
CDR3 protein: CASRFGNTIYF; CDR3 DNA: TGTGCCAGCCGGTTTGGAAACACCATATATTTT; D gene: -; J gene: TRBJ1-3; V gene: TRBV6-1; clone size: -
CDR3 protein: CASSLGSLGAVGYTF; CDR3 DNA: TGTGCCAGCAGTTTAGGGTCCTTGGGGGCGGTAGGCTACACCTTC; D gene: -; J gene: TRBJ1-2; V gene: TRBV28; clone size: once
CDR3 protein: CASSPEWTVPQHF; CDR3 DNA: TGTGCCAGCAGCCCAGAATGGACAGTGCCCCAGCATTTT; D gene: -; J gene: TRBJ1-5; V gene: TRBV7-9; clone size: -